The sequence of this T cell receptor beta chain was determined in a study of CD8+ T cells in alopecia areata. cDNA prepared by RNA extraction and subsequent reverse transcription served as the template for sequencing. Repertoires were generated with immunoSEQ multiplex PCR, while TCRdb's copy carries only in-frame clones and drops some. The sample yields about 99,000 clones, more than 75% seen once. General study points: Normal scalp showed lower clonality than lesional scalp, especially alopecia totalis/universalis. While tofacitinib was given, many expanded lesional clones persisted in scalp and blood.

Sample treatment: oral pan-JAK inhibitor, 5-10 mg twice daily. This clone was picked up one time. The antigen is unknown. Germline lookup yields CDR1 MGHRA and CDR2 YSYEKL. The CDR3 extends over 15 amino acids. Trimming left V 0 bases short and J 2 bases short, with 11 bases between. The chain employs TRBV4-1 and TRBJ2-7; D perhaps matches TRBD2 (6 bases). The clonotype originates from a human donor with alopecia areata. The sample was CD8+ T cells sorted from blood, taken between weeks 30 and 35, from a patient treated with tofacitinib. The CDR3 region is CASSQDRPGAYEQYF. The DNA of the CDR3 is TGCGCCAGCAGCCAAGATCGTCCGGGAGCCTACGAGCAGTACTTC.